The 10 T cell receptor beta chains below all came from one sample that was sequenced in a study of tumor and adjacent non-tumor tissue in lung cancer. The template was RNA from unsorted bulk tissue. More than 3 cm separated this lung sample from the edge of the tumor. TCRbeta libraries were built with three rounds of nested PCR, modified from ARM-PCR. TCRdb used MiXCR to reprocess the multiplex PCR reads, holding one entry per CDR3 protein. The sample gives about 110,000 distinct CDR3 sequences, 62% of which show up once; 15% to 20% is in the top ten. The sample consisted of distant non-tumor lung tissue. The receptors stem from a man in his 60s with non-small cell lung cancer.

The J gene is TRBJ2-3, the V gene TRBV5-4; 7 nucleotides align to TRBD2. The CDR3 is made up of 14 amino acids. Germline V gene sequence: CDR1 SGHNT, CDR2 YYREEE (reference sequence). V shed 7 bases, J shed 15 bases, and the junction held 20 bases outside the gene matches. DNA of the CDR3: TGTGCCAGCCGTAGCCTAGCGGATACAGATACGGAATATTTT. Encoded protein: CASRSLADTDTEYF.

V usage is TRBV5-4 and J usage is TRBJ1-5; maybe TRBD1 (5 bases). The CDR3 is made up of 14 amino acids. Trimming removed 10 bases at V and 7 bases at J, with 21 bases between. Germline V gene data show CDR1 as SGHNT and CDR2 as YYREEE (reference sequence). The DNA for the CDR3 is TGTGCCTGCGGCTTGGATCAGGGTGGCCAGCCCCAGCATTTT. Its protein is CACGLDQGGQPQHF.

Note on this clonotype: The junction does not match germline at one end; this may be a read error. The chain links TRBV12-3 or TRBV12-4 to TRBJ2-1, with no clear D. The CDR3 has 11 residues. CDR3 residues: CASNIYNVQFF. The CDR3 DNA follows: TGTGCCAGCAATATCTACAATGTGCAGTTCTTC.

As for this clonotype: One end of the junction varies from germline; a read error may be responsible. V gene TRBV12-3 or TRBV12-4 combines with J gene TRBJ2-1; 7 bases are shared with TRBD1. This CDR3 has 13 amino acids. CDR3 in amino acids: CASTGIGGGDQFF. The CDR3 nucleotides read TGTGCTAGCACCGGGATAGGGGGCGGTGACCAGTTCTTC.

This clonotype showed up just a few times. A much larger clone differs by one base, so this may be a read error. The V and J genes are TRBV5-5 and TRBJ1-4, with D tentatively TRBD1 (6 bases). Germline values: CDR1 SGHKS, CDR2 YYEKEE (reference sequence). The CDR3 contains 13 residues. DNA for the CDR3: TGTGTCAGCAGTAGGGACAATAATGAAAAACTGTTTTTT. Its translation: CVSSRDNNEKLFF.

Details on this clonotype: A clone one base away is much larger, so this may be a read error. The chain joins TRBV28 to TRBJ2-7; D remains ambiguous. Trimming shortened V by 3 bases and J by 3 bases, and 12 bases separated the two germline ends. The length of the CDR3 is 14 residues. In germline, CDR1 is MDHEN, CDR2 SYDVKM. The CDR3 DNA is TGTGCCAGCAGTTTGGTACAAGCGAACTACGAGCAGTACTTC. This encodes CASSLVQANYEQYF.

Details on this clonotype: A much larger clonotype is one base distant, so this may be a read error. The J gene is TRBJ2-3, the V gene TRBV24-1; 13 bases align to TRBD2. The germline CDR1 and CDR2 sequences are KGHDR and SFDVKD. The CDR3 loop spans 16 amino acids. The CDR3: CDTAGLAGEGTDTQYF. The CDR3 nucleotides are TGTGACACCGCCGGACTAGCGGGAGAGGGCACAGATACGCAGTATTTT.

V is TRBV5-4 and J is TRBJ1-4; D gene uncertain. The V and J ends lost 4 bases and 8 bases respectively, with 18 bases between them. The germline V gene has CDR1 SGHNT and CDR2 YYREEE (reference sequence). The CDR3 length is 15 residues. The CDR3 is CASSDLERASEKLFF. CDR3 nucleotide sequence: TGTGCCAGCAGCGACCTTGAGAGGGCGAGCGAAAAACTGTTTTTT.

There are a few counts of this clonotype. A clone one base away is much larger, so this may be a read error. This chain joins TRBV28 and TRBJ2-5, with TRBD2 identical over 8 bases. With 2 bases clipped from V and 2 bases from J, the junction kept 7 bases outside the gene matches. The CDR3 sequence is 16 residues long. Germline CDR1 reads MDHEN; CDR2 reads SYDVKM. The CDR3 region is CASSLNSGGLQETQYF. CDR3 DNA sequence: TGTGCCAGCAGTTTAAACTCGGGAGGGCTTCAAGAGACCCAGTACTTC.

In regard to this clonotype: Sequence at one end of the junction differs from germline and may be a read error. This sequence joins TRBV6-1 and TRBJ1-6; TRBD1 might be the D (5 bases). In germline, CDR1 is MNHNS, CDR2 SASEGT. This CDR3 has 16 residues. CDR3 amino acids: CANSGTTGHSNLPLHF. The DNA of the CDR3 is TGTGCCAACAGTGGGACTACAGGACACAGTAATTTACCCCTCCACTTT.